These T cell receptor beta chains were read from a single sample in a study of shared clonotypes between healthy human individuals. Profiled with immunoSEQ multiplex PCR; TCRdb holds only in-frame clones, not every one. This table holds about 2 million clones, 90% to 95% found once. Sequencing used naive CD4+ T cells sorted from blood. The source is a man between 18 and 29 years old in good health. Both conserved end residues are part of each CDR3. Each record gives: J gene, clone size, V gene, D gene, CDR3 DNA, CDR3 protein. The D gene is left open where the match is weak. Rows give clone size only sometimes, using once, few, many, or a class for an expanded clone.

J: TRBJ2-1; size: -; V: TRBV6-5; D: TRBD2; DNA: TGTGCCAGCAGTTTCGCCGGGACTAGCGGCAACAATGAGCAGTTCTTC; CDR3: CASSFAGTSGNNEQFF
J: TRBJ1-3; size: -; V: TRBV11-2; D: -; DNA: TGTGCCAGCAGCGTAACCGGGACGCTTTCTGGAAACACCATATATTTT; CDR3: CASSVTGTLSGNTIYF
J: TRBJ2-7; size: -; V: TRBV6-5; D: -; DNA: TGTGCCAGCAGTTCCCCCCCCCGCCGCGAGCAGTACTTC; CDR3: CASSSPPRREQYF
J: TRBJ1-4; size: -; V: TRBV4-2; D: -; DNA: TGTGCCAGCAGTCAAGAAAGTCAAGTAGGTAGCGAAAAACTGTTTTTT; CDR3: CASSQESQVGSEKLFF
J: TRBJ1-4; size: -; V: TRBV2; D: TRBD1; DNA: TGTGCCAGCAGCGGTTGGGGACAGGGTCCTGAAAAACTGTTTTTT; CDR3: CASSGWGQGPEKLFF
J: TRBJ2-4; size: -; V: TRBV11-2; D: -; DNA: TGTGCCAGCAGCCAACAAAACATTCAGTACTTC; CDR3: CASSQQNIQYF
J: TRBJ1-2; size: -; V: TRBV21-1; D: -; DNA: TGTGCCAGCACTTGGGAGAGTTCGGCACGGCCGGGACAGGGTGGGTCAAACTATGGCTACACCTTC; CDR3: CASTWESSARPGQGGSNYGYTF
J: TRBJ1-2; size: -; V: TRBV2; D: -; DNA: TGTGCCAGCGGGTCCGAGGGGAACTATGGCTACACCTTC; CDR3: CASGSEGNYGYTF
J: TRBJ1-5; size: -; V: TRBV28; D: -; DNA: TGTGCCAGCAGTTTATTACATTACAATCAGCCCCAGCATTTT; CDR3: CASSLLHYNQPQHF
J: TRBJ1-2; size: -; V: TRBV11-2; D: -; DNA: TGTGCCAGCATGTCCCAGGGTTCCGGCTATGGCTACACCTTC; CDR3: CASMSQGSGYGYTF
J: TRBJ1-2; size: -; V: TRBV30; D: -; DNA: TGTGCCTGGAGTGTAGGGGGTTCCTATGGCTACACCTTC; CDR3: CAWSVGGSYGYTF
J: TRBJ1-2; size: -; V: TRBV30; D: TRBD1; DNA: TGTGCCTGGTGCCCGGGACAGGGCAGCTTTAATGGCTACACCTTC; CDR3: CAWCPGQGSFNGYTF
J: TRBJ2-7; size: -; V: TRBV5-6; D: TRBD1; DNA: TGTGCCAGCAGCTTGGGGGACAGGGTGTTCTTC; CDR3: CASSLGDRVFF
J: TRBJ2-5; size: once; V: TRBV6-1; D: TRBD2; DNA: TGTGCCAGCAGTTCGGGAGGCTGGGAGACCCAGTACTTC; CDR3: CASSSGGWETQYF
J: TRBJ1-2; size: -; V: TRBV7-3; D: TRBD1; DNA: TGTGCCAGCAGCCCGGGGACAGGACTATATGGCTACACCTTC; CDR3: CASSPGTGLYGYTF
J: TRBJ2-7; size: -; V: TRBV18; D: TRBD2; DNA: TGTGCCAGCTCATCGCTAGCGGGACCTTACGAGCAGTACTTC; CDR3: CASSSLAGPYEQYF
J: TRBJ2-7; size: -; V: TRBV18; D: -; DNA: TGTGCCAGCTCACCTTCCATCGGACAGTCTGACGAGCAGTACTTC; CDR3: CASSPSIGQSDEQYF
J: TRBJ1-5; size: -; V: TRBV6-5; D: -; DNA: TGTGCCAGCAGCCGCACCGCTTATAGCAATCAGCCCCAGCATTTT; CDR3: CASSRTAYSNQPQHF
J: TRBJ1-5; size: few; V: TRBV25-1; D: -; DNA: TGTGCCAGCAGTGAACACGGGGGCCGCAATCAGCCCCAGCATTTT; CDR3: CASSEHGGRNQPQHF
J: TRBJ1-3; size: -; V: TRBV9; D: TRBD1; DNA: TGTGCCAGCAGCGTAGCGCGACAGGGGGCGGCTGGAAACACCATATATTTT; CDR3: CASSVARQGAAGNTIYF
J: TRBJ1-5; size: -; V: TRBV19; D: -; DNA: TGTGCCAGTGCTCCGACACGGGGTAGCAATCAGCCCCAGCATTTT; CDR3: CASAPTRGSNQPQHF
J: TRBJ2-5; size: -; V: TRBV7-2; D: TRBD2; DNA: TGTGCCAGCAGCCAGGCCGGGACTAGGCGAGAGACCCAGTACTTC; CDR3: CASSQAGTRRETQYF
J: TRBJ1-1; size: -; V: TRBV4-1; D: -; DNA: TGCGCCAGCAGCCAACCCTTCGGGGTAGGGTTGAACACTGAAGCTTTCTTT; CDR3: CASSQPFGVGLNTEAFF
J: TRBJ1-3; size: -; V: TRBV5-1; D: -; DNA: TGCGCCAGCAGCTTGGGGCTGGAAGGAAACACCATATATTTT; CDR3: CASSLGLEGNTIYF
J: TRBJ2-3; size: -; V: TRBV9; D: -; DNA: TGTGCCAGCAGCGTAGTAACAGATACGCAGTATTTT; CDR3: CASSVVTDTQYF
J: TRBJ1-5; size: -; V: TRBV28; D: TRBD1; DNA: TGTGCCAGCACCACAGGACAGGCGGGCAATCAGCCCCAGCATTTT; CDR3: CASTTGQAGNQPQHF
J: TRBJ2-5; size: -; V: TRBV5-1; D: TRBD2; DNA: TGCGCCAGCAGCGGGCGACTAGTTAGCGGGAGGGCGGAGACCCAGTACTTC; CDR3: CASSGRLVSGRAETQYF
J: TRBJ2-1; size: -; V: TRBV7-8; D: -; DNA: TGTGCCAGCAGCTTATCATTCCTGGGGACGCCTAATGAGCAGTTCTTC; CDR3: CASSLSFLGTPNEQFF
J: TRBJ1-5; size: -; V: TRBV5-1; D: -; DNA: TGCGCCAGCAGCAACGGGTCCCCAAGCAATCAGCCCCAGCATTTT; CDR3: CASSNGSPSNQPQHF
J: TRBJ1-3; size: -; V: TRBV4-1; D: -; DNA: TGCGCCAGCAGCCAAGACCCCTACAGGGTAATCTCTGGAAACACCATATATTTT; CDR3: CASSQDPYRVISGNTIYF
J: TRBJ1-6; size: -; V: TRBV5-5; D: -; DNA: TGTGCCAGCAGCTTGGGGCAGGGCTATAATTCACCCCTCCACTTT; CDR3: CASSLGQGYNSPLHF
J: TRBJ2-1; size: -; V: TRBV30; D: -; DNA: TGTGCCTGGAGTGTACAGAATGAGCAGTTCTTC; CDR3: CAWSVQNEQFF
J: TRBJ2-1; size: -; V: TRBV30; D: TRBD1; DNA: TGTGCCTGGAGTGTGGGACAGGGAATTTATAGTGACTCCTACAATGAGCAGTTCTTC; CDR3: CAWSVGQGIYSDSYNEQFF
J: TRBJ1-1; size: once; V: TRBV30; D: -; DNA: TGTGCCTGGAGTGTACTCCCGCAGAACACTGAAGCTTTCTTT; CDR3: CAWSVLPQNTEAFF
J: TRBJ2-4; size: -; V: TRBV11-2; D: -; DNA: TGTGCCAGCAGCTTAGAGCCCGGCAGGGAGAGGAAAAACATTCAGTACTTC; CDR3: CASSLEPGRERKNIQYF
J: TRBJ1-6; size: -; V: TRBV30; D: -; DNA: TGTGCCTGGAGTGTACAAGGGGATTCACCCCTCCACTTT; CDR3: CAWSVQGDSPLHF
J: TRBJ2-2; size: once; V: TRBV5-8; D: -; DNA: TGTGCCAGCAGCTCCCTTGCAGGATCCGGGGAGCTGTTTTTT; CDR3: CASSSLAGSGELFF
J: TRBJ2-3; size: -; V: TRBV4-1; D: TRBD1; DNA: TGCGCCAGCAGCCGAGATTTCGAGGGGGCGCGCACAGATACGCAGTATTTT; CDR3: CASSRDFEGARTDTQYF
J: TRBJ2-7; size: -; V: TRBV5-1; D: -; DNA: TGCGCCAGCAGCTTTCGGCAGGGGCCACCTTACGAGCAGTACTTC; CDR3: CASSFRQGPPYEQYF
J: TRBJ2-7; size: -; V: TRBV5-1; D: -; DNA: TGCGCCAGCAGCTTGGGGCCTCCTGACTACGAGCAGTACTTC; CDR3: CASSLGPPDYEQYF
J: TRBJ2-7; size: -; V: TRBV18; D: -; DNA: TGTGCCAGCTCACCGGTCGGAACAGGGTGGAAAAACTACGAGCAGTACTTC; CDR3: CASSPVGTGWKNYEQYF
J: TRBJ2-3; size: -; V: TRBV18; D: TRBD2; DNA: TGTGCCAGCTCACCACGACTAGCGGGAGGGCTCGGCACAGATACGCAGTATTTT; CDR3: CASSPRLAGGLGTDTQYF
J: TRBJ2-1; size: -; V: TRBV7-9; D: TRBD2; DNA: TGTGCCAGCAGCTTATCCCGGACTAGCGGGCGCTACAATGAGCAGTTCTTC; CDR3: CASSLSRTSGRYNEQFF
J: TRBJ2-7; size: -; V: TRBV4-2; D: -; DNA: TGTGCCAGCAGCCAAGACCTCGCCGAGCAGTACTTC; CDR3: CASSQDLAEQYF
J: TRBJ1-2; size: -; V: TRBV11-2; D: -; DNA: TGTGCCAGCAGCTTAGACCAGGGCCGGGGCCGCTACACCTTC; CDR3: CASSLDQGRGRYTF